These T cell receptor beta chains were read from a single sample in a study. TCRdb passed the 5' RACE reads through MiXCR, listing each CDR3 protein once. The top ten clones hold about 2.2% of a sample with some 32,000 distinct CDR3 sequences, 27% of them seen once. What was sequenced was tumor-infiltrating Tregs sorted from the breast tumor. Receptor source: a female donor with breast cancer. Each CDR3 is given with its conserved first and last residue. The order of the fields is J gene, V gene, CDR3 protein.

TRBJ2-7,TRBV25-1,CASRGQVPYEQYF
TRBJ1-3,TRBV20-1,CSASGPLAGGNTIYF
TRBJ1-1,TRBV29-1,CSAVRGTLNTEAFF
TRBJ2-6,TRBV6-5,CASRTVGANVLTF
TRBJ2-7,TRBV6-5,CASSRPSGHSYEQYF
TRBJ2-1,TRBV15,CATSRRPSGTGYNEQFF
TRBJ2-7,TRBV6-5,CASSQFRSNYEQYF
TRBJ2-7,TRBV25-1,CASSVTGNMSYEQYF
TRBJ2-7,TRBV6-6,CASSWSYEQYF
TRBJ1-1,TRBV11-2,CASSLAQPGGWAFF
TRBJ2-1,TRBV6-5,CASSRQADRSGNEQFF
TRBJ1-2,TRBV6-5,CASSYRRGYGYTF
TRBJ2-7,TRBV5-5,CASSLRPSEGKAYEQYF
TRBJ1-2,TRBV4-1,CASSQDAAGGRGNYGYTF
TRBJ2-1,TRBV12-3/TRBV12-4,CASNLSGGVTYNEQFF
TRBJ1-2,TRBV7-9,CASSLREEYGYTF
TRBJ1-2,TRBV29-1,CSVGSGPYGYTF
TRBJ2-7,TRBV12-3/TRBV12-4,CASSPRQGYEQYF
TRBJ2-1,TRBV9,CASSVVSSGSLENEQFF
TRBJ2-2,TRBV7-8,CASSSVGTSGGTGELFF
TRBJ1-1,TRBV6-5,CASIPPGEMNTEAFF
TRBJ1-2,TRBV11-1,CASSSPLDRVGYTF
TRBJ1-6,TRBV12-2,CASRSRTGISYNSPLHF
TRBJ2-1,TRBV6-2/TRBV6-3,CASSDNEQFF
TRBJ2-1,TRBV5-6,CASSLRTGGYNEQFF
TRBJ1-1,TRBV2,CAGNHEQGQISFF
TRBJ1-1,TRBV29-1,CSVEDTGRSEAFF
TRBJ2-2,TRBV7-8,CASRTGWLGTGELFF
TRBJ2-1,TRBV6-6,CASSSPALGGNEQFF
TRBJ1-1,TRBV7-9,CASSSWDTEAFF
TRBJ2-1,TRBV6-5,CASSSGTSGNNEQFF
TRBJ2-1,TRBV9,CASSERRTEVLSNEQFF